This TCR beta chain derives from a study of cytomegalovirus exposure and HLA in healthy donors. Background on the study: A prior analysis found roughly 110 million unique TCR beta sequences from roughly 180 million T cells. Genotyping of about 400 donors showed that over 65% belonged to the Caucasian-associated ancestry cluster.

A multiplex PCR was run with 60 Vbeta primers and 13 Jbeta primers. Produced via immunoSEQ multiplex PCR; TCRdb's table is partial and in-frame only. This sample has roughly 180,000 clones, with around 80% found just once. Study-level findings and limits: A link between a missense DCLRE1C variant and TCR beta V- and J-gene trimming emerged from a later analysis. Rare sequences made up most TCRs, while some public TCRs were found in many donors.

In the case of this clone: Its target is not known.

The CDR3 sequence is 14 residues long. J lost 8 bases, V lost 6 bases, and 11 bases had no gene match. Germline V CDR1 and CDR2: KGHSH, LQKENI. Sequencing was carried out using PBMCs. This chain connects TRBV18 to TRBJ1-2; 8 nucleotides align to TRBD1. This clonotype originated in a man younger than 35 in good health and CMV-seronegative. The CDR3 DNA is TGTGCCAGCTCCCCTCTGGACAGGGAGAACGGCTACACCTTC. Amino acids: CASSPLDRENGYTF.